The source of this T cell receptor beta chain is a study of CD8+CD57+ T cells in acquired aplastic anemia. Study-level information: Each DNA sample taken from sorted CD4+ and CD8+ cells came to approximately 3.2 ug on average.

The template used for profiling TCR beta VDJ and CDR3 was genomic DNA. TCRdb reprocessed the reads via MiXCR and lists one record per CDR3 protein. Among roughly 98,000 distinct CDR3 sequences listed, 55% to 70% were seen once. The sequenced patients had an expansion of CD8+CD57+ cells seen by flow cytometry. Patients, without exception, had severe acquired aplastic anemia. The CDR3 totals 13 residues. Germline V gene lookup returns CDR1 LNHNV and CDR2 YYDKDF (reference sequence). Trimming shortened V by 1 base and J by 4 bases, and 5 bases separated the two germline ends. Sequenced material: sorted CD4+, CD8+, or CD8+CD57+ T cells (not recorded which) from PBMCs. The TCR was taken from a human donor with aplastic anemia. The gene calls are TRBV15 and TRBJ2-1; tentatively, D is TRBD1 (5 bases). The CDR3 DNA reads TGTGCCACCAGCAGAGGACAGTACAATGAGCAGTTCTTC. This gives the protein CATSRGQYNEQFF.